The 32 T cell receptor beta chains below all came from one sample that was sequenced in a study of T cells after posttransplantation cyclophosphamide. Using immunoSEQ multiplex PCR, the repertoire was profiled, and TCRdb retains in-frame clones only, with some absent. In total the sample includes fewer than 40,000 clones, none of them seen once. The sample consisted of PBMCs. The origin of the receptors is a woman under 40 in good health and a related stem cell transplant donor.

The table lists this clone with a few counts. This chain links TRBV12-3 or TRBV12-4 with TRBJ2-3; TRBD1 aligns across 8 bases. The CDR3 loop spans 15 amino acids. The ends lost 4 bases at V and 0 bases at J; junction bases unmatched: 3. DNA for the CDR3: TGTGCCAGCAGTTCCGGACAGGGTAGCACAGATACGCAGTATTTT. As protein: CASSSGQGSTDTQYF.

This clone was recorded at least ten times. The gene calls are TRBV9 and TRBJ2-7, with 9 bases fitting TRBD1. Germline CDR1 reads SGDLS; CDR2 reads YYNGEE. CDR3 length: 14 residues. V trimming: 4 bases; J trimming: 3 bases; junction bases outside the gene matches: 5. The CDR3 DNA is TGTGCCAGCAGCCCGCGGGACAGGGACTACGAGCAGTACTTC. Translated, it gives CASSPRDRDYEQYF.

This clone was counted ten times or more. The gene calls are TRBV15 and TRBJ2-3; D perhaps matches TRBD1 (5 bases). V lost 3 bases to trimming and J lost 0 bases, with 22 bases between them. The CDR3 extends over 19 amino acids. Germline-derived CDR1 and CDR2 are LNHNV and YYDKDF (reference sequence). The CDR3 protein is CATSSLQVSENSSTDTQYF. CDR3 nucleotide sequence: TGTGCCACCAGCAGCCTACAGGTCTCCGAAAACTCTAGCACAGATACGCAGTATTTT.

As DNA, the CDR3 is TGTGCCAGCAGCTGGGACAGAAGGAACACCGGGGAGCTGTTTTTT. Translated: CASSWDRRNTGELFF. The V and J genes are TRBV6-5 and TRBJ2-2; 7 bases are a match to TRBD1. Germline trimming cut 6 bases from V and 1 base from J; bases unmatched to any gene: 5. CDR3 length: 15 amino acids. The germline gives CDR1 MNHEY, CDR2 SVGAGI.

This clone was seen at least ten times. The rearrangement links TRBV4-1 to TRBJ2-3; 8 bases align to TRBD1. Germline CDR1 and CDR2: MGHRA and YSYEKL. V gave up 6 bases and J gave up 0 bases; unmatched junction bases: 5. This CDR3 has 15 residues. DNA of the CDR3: TGCGCCAGCAGAGGGGGACAGGCAAGCACAGATACGCAGTATTTT. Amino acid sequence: CASRGGQASTDTQYF.

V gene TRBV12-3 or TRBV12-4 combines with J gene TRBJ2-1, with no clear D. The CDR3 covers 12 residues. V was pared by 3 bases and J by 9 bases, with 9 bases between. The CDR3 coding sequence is TGTGCCAGCAGTTTTCCGCTAGGTGAGCAGTTCTTC. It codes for CASSFPLGEQFF.

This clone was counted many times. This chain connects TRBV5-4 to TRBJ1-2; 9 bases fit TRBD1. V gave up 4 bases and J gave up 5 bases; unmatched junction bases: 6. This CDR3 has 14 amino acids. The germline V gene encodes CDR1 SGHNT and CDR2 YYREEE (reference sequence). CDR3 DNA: TGTGCCAGCAGCACACAGGGGGCTTCTTATGGCTACACCTTC. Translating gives CASSTQGASYGYTF.

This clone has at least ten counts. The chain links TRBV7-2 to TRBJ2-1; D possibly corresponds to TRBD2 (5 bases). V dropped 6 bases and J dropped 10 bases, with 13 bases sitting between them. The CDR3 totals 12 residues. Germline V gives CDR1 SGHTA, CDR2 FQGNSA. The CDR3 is CASSRTGLEQFF. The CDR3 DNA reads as TGTGCCAGCAGTCGGACGGGGTTAGAGCAGTTCTTC.

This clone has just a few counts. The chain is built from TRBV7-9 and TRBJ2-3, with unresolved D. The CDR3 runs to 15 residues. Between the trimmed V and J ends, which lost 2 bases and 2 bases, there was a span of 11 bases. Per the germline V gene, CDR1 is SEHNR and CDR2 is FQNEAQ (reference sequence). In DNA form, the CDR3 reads TGTGCCAGCAGCTTATTCAGGATAAACACAGATACGCAGTATTTT. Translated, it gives CASSLFRINTDTQYF.

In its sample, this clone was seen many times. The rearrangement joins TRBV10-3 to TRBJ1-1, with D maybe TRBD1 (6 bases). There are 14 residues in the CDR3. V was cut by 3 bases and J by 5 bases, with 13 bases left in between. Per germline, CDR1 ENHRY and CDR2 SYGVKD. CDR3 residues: CAISELQGRTEAFF. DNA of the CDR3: TGTGCCATCAGTGAATTACAGGGTCGGACTGAAGCTTTCTTT.

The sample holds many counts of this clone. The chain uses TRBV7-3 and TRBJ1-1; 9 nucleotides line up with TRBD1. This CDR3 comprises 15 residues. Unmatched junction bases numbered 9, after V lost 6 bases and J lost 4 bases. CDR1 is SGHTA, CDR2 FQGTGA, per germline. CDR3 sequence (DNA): TGTGCCAGCAGGACGACAGGGGGGATGAGCACTGAAGCTTTCTTT. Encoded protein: CASRTTGGMSTEAFF.

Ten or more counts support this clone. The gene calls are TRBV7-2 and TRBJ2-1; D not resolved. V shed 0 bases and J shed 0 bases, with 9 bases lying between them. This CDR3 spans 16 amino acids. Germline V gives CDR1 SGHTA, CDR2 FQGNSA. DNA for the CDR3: TGTGCCAGCAGCTTAGCGCCTGCCGGCTCCTACAATGAGCAGTTCTTC. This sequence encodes CASSLAPAGSYNEQFF.

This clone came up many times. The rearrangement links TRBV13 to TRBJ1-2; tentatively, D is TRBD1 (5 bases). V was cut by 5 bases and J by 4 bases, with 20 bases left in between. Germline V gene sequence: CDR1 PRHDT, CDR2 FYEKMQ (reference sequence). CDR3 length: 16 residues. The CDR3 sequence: CASSLITGGGSYGYTF. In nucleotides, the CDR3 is TGTGCCAGCAGCCTCATAACGGGGGGAGGAAGCTATGGCTACACCTTC. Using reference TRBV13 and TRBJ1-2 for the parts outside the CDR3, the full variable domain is AAGVIQSPRHLIKEKRETATLKCYPIPRHDTVYWYQQGPGQDPQFLISFYEKMQSDKGSIPDRFSAQQFSDYHSELNMSSLELGDSALYFCASSLITGGGSYGYTFGSGTRLTVV.

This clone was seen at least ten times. The CDR3 DNA follows: TGTGCCAGTCTCCCGGGGGGCGCTGATTCACCCCTCCACTTT. Translated, it gives CASLPGGADSPLHF. V gene TRBV19 combines with J gene TRBJ1-6, with a tentative D call TRBD1 (6 bases). Germline lookup yields CDR1 LNHDA and CDR2 SQIVND (reference sequence). This CDR3 has 14 residues. V was pared by 8 bases and J by 8 bases, with 16 bases between.

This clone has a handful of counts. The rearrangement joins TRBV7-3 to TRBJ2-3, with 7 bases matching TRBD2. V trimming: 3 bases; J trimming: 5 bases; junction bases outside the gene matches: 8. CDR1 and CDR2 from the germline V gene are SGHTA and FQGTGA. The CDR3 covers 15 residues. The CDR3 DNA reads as TGTGCCAGCAGCTTGGGCGGAGGGAGGGGAGATACGCAGTATTTT. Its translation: CASSLGGGRGDTQYF.

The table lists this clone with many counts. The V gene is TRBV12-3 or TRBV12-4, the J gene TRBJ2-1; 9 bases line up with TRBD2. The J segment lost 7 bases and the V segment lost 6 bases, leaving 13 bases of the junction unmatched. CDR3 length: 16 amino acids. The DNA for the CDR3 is TGTGCCAGCAGACTCCTAGCGGGGACCACTCAGAATGAGCAGTTCTTC. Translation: CASRLLAGTTQNEQFF.

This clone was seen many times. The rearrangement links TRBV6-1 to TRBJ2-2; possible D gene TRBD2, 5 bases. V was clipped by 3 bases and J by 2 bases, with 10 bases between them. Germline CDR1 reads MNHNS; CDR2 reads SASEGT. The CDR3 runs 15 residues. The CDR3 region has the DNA TGTGCCAGCAGTGAGCGGGTCGGAAACACCGGGGAGCTGTTTTTT. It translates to CASSERVGNTGELFF.

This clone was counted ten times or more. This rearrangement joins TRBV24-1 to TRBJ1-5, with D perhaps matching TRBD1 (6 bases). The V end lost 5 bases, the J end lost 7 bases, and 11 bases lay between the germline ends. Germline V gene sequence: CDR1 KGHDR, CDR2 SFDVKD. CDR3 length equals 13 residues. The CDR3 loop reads CATSAETGQPQHF. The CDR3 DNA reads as TGTGCCACCAGTGCCGAGACAGGCCAGCCCCAGCATTTT.

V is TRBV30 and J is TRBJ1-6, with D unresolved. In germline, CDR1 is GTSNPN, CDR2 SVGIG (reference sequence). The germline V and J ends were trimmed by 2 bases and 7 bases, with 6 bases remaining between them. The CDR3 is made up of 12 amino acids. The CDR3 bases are TGTGCCTGGAGTTTAATAAATTCACCCCTCCACTTT. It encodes CAWSLINSPLHF.

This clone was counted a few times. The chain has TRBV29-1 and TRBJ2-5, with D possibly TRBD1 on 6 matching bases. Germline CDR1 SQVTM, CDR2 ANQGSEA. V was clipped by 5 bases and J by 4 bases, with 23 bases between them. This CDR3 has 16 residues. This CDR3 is CSVPEPWDTRGETQYF. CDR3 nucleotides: TGCAGCGTTCCGGAACCCTGGGACACTAGGGGAGAGACCCAGTACTTC.

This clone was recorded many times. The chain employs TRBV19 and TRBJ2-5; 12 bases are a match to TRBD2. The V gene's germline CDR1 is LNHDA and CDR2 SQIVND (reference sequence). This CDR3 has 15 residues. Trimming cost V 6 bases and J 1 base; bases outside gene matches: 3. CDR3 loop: CASRRLAGAQETQYF. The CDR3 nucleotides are TGTGCCAGTAGGAGACTAGCGGGGGCCCAAGAGACCCAGTACTTC.

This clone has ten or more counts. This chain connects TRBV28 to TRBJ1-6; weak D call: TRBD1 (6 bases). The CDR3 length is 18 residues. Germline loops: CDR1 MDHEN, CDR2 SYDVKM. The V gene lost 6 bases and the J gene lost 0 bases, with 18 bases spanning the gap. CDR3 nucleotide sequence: TGTGCCAGCAGGCACCTAGGGGGTCTCAGCTCCTATAATTCACCCCTCCACTTT. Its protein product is CASRHLGGLSSYNSPLHF.

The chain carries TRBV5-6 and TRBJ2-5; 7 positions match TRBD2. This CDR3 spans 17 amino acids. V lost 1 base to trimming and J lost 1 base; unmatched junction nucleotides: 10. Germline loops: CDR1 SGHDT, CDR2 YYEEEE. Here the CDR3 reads CASSLHLMGGGQETQYF. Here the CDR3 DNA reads TGTGCCAGCAGCTTGCATTTAATGGGGGGGGGCCAAGAGACCCAGTACTTC.

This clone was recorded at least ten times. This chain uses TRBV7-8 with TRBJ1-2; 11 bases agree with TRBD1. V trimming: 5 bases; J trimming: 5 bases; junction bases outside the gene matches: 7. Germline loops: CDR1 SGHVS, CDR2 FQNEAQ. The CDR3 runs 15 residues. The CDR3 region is CASSPRDRGSYGYTF. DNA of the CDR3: TGTGCCAGCAGCCCGCGGGACAGGGGGTCATATGGCTACACCTTC.

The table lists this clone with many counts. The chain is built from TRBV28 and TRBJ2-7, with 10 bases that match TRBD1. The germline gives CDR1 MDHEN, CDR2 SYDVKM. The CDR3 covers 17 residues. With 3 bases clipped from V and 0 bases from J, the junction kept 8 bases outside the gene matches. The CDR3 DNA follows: TGTGCCAGCAGTTTCTCGTTTAGGGACAGGGGCTCCTACGAGCAGTACTTC. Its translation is CASSFSFRDRGSYEQYF.

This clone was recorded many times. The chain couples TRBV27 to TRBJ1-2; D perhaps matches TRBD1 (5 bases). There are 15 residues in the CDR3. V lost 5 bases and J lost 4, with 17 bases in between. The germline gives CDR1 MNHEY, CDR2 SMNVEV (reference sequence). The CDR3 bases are TGTGCCAGCAGTCCCCAGCCCCTCGACAGCTATGGCTACACCTTC. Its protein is CASSPQPLDSYGYTF.

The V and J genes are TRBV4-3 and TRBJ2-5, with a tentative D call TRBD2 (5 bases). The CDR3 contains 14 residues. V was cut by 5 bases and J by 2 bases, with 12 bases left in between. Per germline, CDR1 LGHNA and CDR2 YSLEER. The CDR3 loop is CASSSLSGQETQYF. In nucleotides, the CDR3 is TGCGCCAGCAGCTCGCTGTCGGGGCAAGAGACCCAGTACTTC.

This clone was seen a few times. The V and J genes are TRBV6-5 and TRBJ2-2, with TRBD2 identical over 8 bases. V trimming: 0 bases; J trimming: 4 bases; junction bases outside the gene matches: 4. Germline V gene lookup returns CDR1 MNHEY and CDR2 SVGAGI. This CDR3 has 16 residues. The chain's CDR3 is CASSYSGGGFTGELFF. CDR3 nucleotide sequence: TGTGCCAGCAGTTACTCTGGCGGGGGGTTCACCGGGGAGCTGTTTTTT.

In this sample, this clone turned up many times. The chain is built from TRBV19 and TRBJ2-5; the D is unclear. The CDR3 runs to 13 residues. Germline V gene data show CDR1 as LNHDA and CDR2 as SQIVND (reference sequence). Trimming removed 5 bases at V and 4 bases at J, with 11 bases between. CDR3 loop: CASSLTSGETQYF. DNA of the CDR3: TGTGCCAGTAGTCTTACATCAGGAGAGACCCAGTACTTC.

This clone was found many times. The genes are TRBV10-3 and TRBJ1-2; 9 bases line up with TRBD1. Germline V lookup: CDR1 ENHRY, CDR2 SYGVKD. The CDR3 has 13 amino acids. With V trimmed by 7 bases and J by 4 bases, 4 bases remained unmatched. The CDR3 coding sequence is TGTGCCATCACAACAGGGGGCATCTATGGCTACACCTTC. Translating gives CAITTGGIYGYTF.

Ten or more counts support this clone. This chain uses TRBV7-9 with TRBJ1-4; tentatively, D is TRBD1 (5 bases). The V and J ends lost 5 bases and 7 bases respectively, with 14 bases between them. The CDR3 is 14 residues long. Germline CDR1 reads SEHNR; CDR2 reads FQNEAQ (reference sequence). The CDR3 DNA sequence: TGTGCCAGCAGCCGAGGGGACTCTGGTGAAAAACTGTTTTTT. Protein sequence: CASSRGDSGEKLFF.

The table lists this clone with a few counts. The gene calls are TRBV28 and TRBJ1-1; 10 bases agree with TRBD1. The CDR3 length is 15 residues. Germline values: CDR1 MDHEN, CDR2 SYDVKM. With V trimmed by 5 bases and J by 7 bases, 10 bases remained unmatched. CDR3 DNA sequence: TGTGCCAGCAGTCCGATCGGACAGGGGGACCGTGAAGCTTTCTTT. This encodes CASSPIGQGDREAFF.